These 10 T cell receptor beta chains share one sample of origin, sequenced in a study of T cell repertoires in aging, cancer and after chemotherapy. A mixed TRB-A/B primer pool amplified rearranged TRB by multiplex touch-down PCR. TCRdb analysed the multiplex PCR reads with MiXCR anew, one entry per CDR3 protein. The sample lists more than 8,000 distinct CDR3 sequences; 25% were seen once. TCR beta rearrangements were amplified from peripheral blood genomic DNA. The specimen was blood. These receptor sequences come from a human donor with a blood cancer.

This clonotype is labeled as medium-sized. V and J are TRBV10-3 and TRBJ2-2, with 10 positions matching TRBD1. Germline CDR1 ENHRY, CDR2 SYGVKD. This CDR3 is built from 16 residues. With 4 bases clipped from V and 4 bases from J, the junction kept 6 bases outside the gene matches. CDR3 in amino acids: CAISVDRGQVTGELFF. The CDR3 DNA is TGTGCCATCAGTGTAGACAGGGGGCAGGTCACCGGGGAGCTGTTTTTT.

This clonotype occurred a few times. The V and J genes are TRBV28 and TRBJ2-1; 7 positions match TRBD1. The length of the CDR3 is 14 residues. The trim removed 10 bases at V and 0 bases at J, leaving 6 bases unmatched. Germline values: CDR1 MDHEN, CDR2 SYDVKM. CDR3 residues: CATETGNSYNEQFF. The CDR3 nucleotides are TGTGCCACCGAGACAGGGAACTCCTACAATGAGCAGTTCTTC. The full variable domain, rest sourced from reference TRBV28 and TRBJ2-1, is DVKVTQSSRYLVKRTGEKVFLECVQDMDHENMFWYRQDPGLGLRLIYFSYDVKMKEKGDIPEGYSVSREKKERFSLILESASTNQTSMYLCATETGNSYNEQFFGPGTRLTVL.

The rearrangement links TRBV7-9 to TRBJ2-3; D gene ambiguous. The germline V gene has CDR1 SEHNR and CDR2 FQNEAQ (reference sequence). The length of the CDR3 is 12 residues. Deletions cut 3 bases from V and 6 bases from J, with 7 bases between. CDR3 in amino acids: CASSFMGDTQYF. The CDR3 bases are TGTGCCAGCAGCTTCATGGGCGATACGCAGTATTTT.

In its sample, this clonotype is medium-sized (0.01 to 0.1%). This chain uses TRBV6-1 with TRBJ2-3; no reliable D call. V dropped 7 bases and J dropped 4 bases, with 12 bases sitting between them. The germline V gene has CDR1 MNHNS and CDR2 SASEGT. The CDR3 sequence is 13 residues long. The CDR3 protein is CASTKGRADTQYF. The CDR3, as DNA: TGTGCCAGCACTAAAGGCCGAGCAGATACGCAGTATTTT.

In its sample, this clonotype is medium-sized. This chain joins TRBV19 and TRBJ2-3; no firm D call. Germline CDR1 reads LNHDA; CDR2 reads SQIVND (reference sequence). Trimming took off 3 bases at V and 2 bases at J, with 6 bases between the two ends. The CDR3 consists of 13 residues. The CDR3 protein is CASSIGHTDTQYF. For the CDR3, the DNA is TGTGCCAGTAGTATTGGGCACACAGATACGCAGTATTTT. The variable domain in full, completed from reference TRBV19 and TRBJ2-3, reads DGGITQSPKYLFRKEGQNVTLSCEQNLNHDAMYWYRQDPGQGLRLIYYSQIVNDFQKGDIAEGYSVSREKKESFPLTVTSAQKNPTAFYLCASSIGHTDTQYFGPGTRLTVL.

As to this clonotype: A much larger clone differs from this one at a single base, so this may be a read error. The chain links TRBV5-6 to TRBJ2-3; no clear D gene. CDR3 size: 12 residues. The germline CDR1 and CDR2 sequences are SGHDT and YYEEEE. Trimming cost V 2 bases and J 5 bases, with 6 bases left between them. CDR3 sequence (DNA): TGTGCCAGCAGCTTAGGTAAAGATACGCAGTATTTT. Its protein is CASSLGKDTQYF.

This clonotype is classed as medium-sized. This sequence joins TRBV7-2 and TRBJ2-4; D could derive from TRBD1 or TRBD2 (5 bases each). Germline values: CDR1 SGHTA, CDR2 FQGNSA. The V end was cut by 5 bases, the J end by 7 bases, with 12 bases between. CDR3 size: 13 residues. CDR3: CASSRDGFNIQYF. The CDR3 bases are TGTGCCAGCAGCCGGGACGGCTTTAACATTCAGTACTTC. Looking up the rest from reference TRBV7-2 and TRBJ2-4 gives the full variable domain: GAGVSQSPSNKVTEKGKDVELRCDPISGHTALYWYRQSLGQGLEFLIYFQGNSAPDKSGLPSDRFSAERTGGSVSTLTIQRTQQEDSAVYLCASSRDGFNIQYFGAGTRLSVL.

The sample holds a few counts of this clonotype. The chain combines TRBV19 with TRBJ1-1; maybe TRBD1 (6 bases). CDR3 length equals 13 residues. CDR1 is LNHDA, CDR2 SQIVND, per germline (reference sequence). V lost 3 bases, J lost 10 bases, and 15 bases lay in between. CDR3 protein: CASSMVQGIGAFF. The CDR3 DNA is TGTGCCAGTAGTATGGTGCAGGGGATCGGAGCTTTCTTT.

The chain recombines TRBV28 with TRBJ1-1; 7 positions agree with TRBD1. The J call may be mistaken, given a closer DNA end match to TRBJ1-6. Germline V gene lookup returns CDR1 MDHEN and CDR2 SYDVKM. This CDR3 contains 15 residues. In nucleotides, the CDR3 is TGTGCCAGCAGTACACAGGGGCGGTTAGAATCACCCCTCCACTTT. The encoded protein is CASSTQGRLESPLHF.

This clonotype is deemed medium-sized (0.01 to 0.1%). The chain recombines TRBV27 with TRBJ1-6; no reliable D call. CDR1 is MNHEY, CDR2 SMNVEV, per germline (reference sequence). This CDR3 region has 14 residues. V dropped 5 bases and J dropped 6 bases, with 11 bases sitting between them. DNA of the CDR3: TGTGCCAGCAGTCTCCGGGCGAGTAATTCACCCCTCCACTTT. Its translation: CASSLRASNSPLHF.